This TCR beta chain was obtained from a study of molecular identifiers for immune sequencing clone quantification. Looking at the study overall: The replicates split RNA from around 18,000 or 91,000 naive CD8 cells five ways and sequenced four.

A CD8+CD4-CCR7+CD45RA+ phenotype served as the sorting definition for naive CD8 T cells. V lost 0 bases, J lost 3 bases, and 3 bases stayed unmatched. The CDR3 length is 15 residues. The germline gives CDR1 PRHDT, CDR2 FYEKMQ (reference sequence). TCRdb re-called the PCR reads with MiXCR, one entry per CDR3 protein. The sample comprises 50,000 or so distinct CDR3 sequences, roughly a quarter of which are singletons, and under 2% rests with the top ten. This clonotype was picked up many times. Its antigen is still unknown. Notes on the study in general: Jurkat TCR RNA spiked in from one cell could reportedly be detected among 900,000 or so naive cells. Underestimation of highly expanded clone sizes could arise where identical TCR molecules share a barcode.

Sequenced: naive CD8+ T cells from blood, with Jurkat cell RNA spiked in. Subset defined: FACS-sorted CD8+CD4-CCR7+CD45RA+ naive T cells. The chain joins TRBV13 to TRBJ2-7, with TRBD2 matching 9 bases. The receptor was derived from a human donor in good health. Some libraries in this study had Jurkat cell RNA spiked in. The CDR3: CASSLGLAGRYEQYF. The CDR3, as DNA: TGTGCCAGCAGCTTAGGCCTAGCGGGACGCTACGAGCAGTACTTC. Filled out from reference TRBV13 and TRBJ2-7, the complete variable domain reads AAGVIQSPRHLIKEKRETATLKCYPIPRHDTVYWYQQGPGQDPQFLISFYEKMQSDKGSIPDRFSAQQFSDYHSELNMSSLELGDSALYFCASSLGLAGRYEQYFGPGTRLTVT.